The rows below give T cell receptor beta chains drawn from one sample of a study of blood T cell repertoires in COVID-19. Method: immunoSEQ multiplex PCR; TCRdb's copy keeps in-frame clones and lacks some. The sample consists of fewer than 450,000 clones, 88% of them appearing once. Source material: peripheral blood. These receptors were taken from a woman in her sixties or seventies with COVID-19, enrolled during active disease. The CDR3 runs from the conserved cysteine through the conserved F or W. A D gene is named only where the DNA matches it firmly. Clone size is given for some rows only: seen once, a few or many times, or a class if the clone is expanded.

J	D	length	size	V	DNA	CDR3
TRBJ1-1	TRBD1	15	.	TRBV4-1	TGCGCCAGCAGCCCCTTCCCGACAGGGGACACTGAAGCTTTCTTT	CASSPFPTGDTEAFF
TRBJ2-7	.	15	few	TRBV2	TGTGCCAGCAGTGACGACACGCTAAACTCCTACGAGCAGTACTTC	CASSDDTLNSYEQYF
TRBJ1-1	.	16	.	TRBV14	TGTGCCAGCAGCCAAGAGTTTTTAGGGGTTCGCGCTGAAGCTTTCTTT	CASSQEFLGVRAEAFF
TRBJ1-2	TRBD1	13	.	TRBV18	TGTGCCAGCTCAGGGACAGGGGGCGATGGCTACACCTTC	CASSGTGGDGYTF
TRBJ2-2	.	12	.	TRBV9	TGTGCCAGCAGCTCCGGTACCGGGGAGCTGTTTTTT	CASSSGTGELFF
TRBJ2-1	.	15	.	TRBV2	TGTGCCAGCAGTGATGGGGCAGGCGCCTACAATGAGCAGTTCTTC	CASSDGAGAYNEQFF
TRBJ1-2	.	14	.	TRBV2	TGTGCCAGCAGTGTTAGTCTTGCTAACTATGGCTACACCTTC	CASSVSLANYGYTF
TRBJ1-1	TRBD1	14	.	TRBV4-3	TGCGCCAGCAGCTTATCAGACAGGGTAGGGAGAGCTTTCTTT	CASSLSDRVGRAFF
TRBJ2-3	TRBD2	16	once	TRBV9	TGTGCCAGCAGCGAACTAGCGGGGGGTTACACAGATACGCAGTATTTT	CASSELAGGYTDTQYF
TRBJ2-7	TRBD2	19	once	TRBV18	TGTGCCAGCTCACCTGGCCGCGTCCTAGCGGAGGTTACGGGGAACGAGCAGTACTTC	CASSPGRVLAEVTGNEQYF
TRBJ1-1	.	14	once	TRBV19	TGTGCCAGTAGTATAGGAGGCATGAACACTGAAGCTTTCTTT	CASSIGGMNTEAFF
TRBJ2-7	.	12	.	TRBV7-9	TGTGCCAGCAGCTTAGGGACTAACGAGCAGTACTTC	CASSLGTNEQYF
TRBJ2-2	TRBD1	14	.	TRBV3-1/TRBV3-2	TGTGCCAGCAGCCGACAGGGGCACACCGGGGAGCTGTTTTTT	CASSRQGHTGELFF
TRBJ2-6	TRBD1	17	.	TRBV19	TGTGCCAGTAGTCTTCGGACAGGGGGCACTGGGGCCAACGTCCTGACTTTC	CASSLRTGGTGANVLTF
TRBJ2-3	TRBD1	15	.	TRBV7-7	TGTGCCAGCAGCTTGACAGGGGGCGGCACAGATACGCAGTATTTT	CASSLTGGGTDTQYF
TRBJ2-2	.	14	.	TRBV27	TGTGCCAGCCAAGGTAGCCCGAACACCGGGGAGCTGTTTTTT	CASQGSPNTGELFF
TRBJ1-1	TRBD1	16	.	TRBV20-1	TGCAGTGCTAGTAGACAGGGGGCGCCGATGAACACTGAAGCTTTCTTT	CSASRQGAPMNTEAFF
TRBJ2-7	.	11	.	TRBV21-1	TGTGCCAGGACTAGCAATGACGAGCAGTACTTC	CARTSNDEQYF
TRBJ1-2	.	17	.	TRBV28	TGTGCCAGCAGTTCCTCGTTTACGGGGATAAAATACTATGGCTACACCTTC	CASSSSFTGIKYYGYTF
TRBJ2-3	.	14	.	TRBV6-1	TGTGCCAGCAGTGAAGGGGCTAGCACAGATACGCAGTATTTT	CASSEGASTDTQYF
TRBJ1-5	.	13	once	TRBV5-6	TGTGCCAGCAGCTTGACGGGGGATCCAATGGAGCATTTT	CASSLTGDPMEHF
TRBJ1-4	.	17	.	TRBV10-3	TGTGCCATCAGTGCTACGCCGGTGGGGCCAACTAATGAAAAACTGTTTTTT	CAISATPVGPTNEKLFF
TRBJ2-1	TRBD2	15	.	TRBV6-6	TGTGCCAGCAGTTGGGCTAGCGGGGGGGCCAATGAGCAGTTCTTC	CASSWASGGANEQFF
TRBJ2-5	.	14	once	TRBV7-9	TGTGCCAGCAGCTTTTTCAGGGGATGGGGGACCCAGTACTTC	CASSFFRGWGTQYF
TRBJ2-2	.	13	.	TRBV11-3	TGTGCCAGCAGCTTGCAGTTAGCTGGGGAGCTGTTTTTT	CASSLQLAGELFF